One and the same sample provided the 20 T cell receptor beta chains below, sequenced in a study of blood T cell repertoires in COVID-19. The assay was immunoSEQ multiplex PCR, and TCRdb's table has in-frame clones only and misses some. Among some 330,000 clones, approximately 84% were seen once, and the ten largest hold over 3.5%. The sample consisted of PBMCs or T cells enriched from blood (not recorded which). These receptor sequences come from a man in his thirties or forties who had recovered from COVID-19.

This clone was seen a single time. This chain links TRBV11-3 with TRBJ2-3; TRBD1 matches 8 bases. CDR3 length: 15 residues. Germline V gene data show CDR1 as SGHNT and CDR2 as YENEEA. J gave up 4 bases and V 5 bases, and 8 bases lay outside the gene matches. The CDR3 DNA sequence: TGTGCCAGCAGCCCAGGACAGGGTAGTGCAGATACGCAGTATTTT. Protein: CASSPGQGSADTQYF.

CDR3 coding DNA: TGTGCCAGCAGTGAAGTAGGAGGGAATTCACCCCTCCACTTT. This gives the protein CASSEVGGNSPLHF. This sequence joins TRBV6-1 and TRBJ1-6, with D unclear. CDR1 and CDR2 (germline): MNHNS, SASEGT. The germline V and J ends were trimmed by 1 base and 7 bases, with 8 bases remaining between them. The length of the CDR3 is 14 residues.

The V gene is TRBV28, the J gene TRBJ1-6, with 7 bases matching TRBD1. After removal of 2 bases from V and 7 bases from J, the junction contained 2 bases not matched to a gene. Per the germline V gene, CDR1 is MDHEN and CDR2 is SYDVKM. The CDR3 covers 14 residues. The CDR3 nucleotides read TGTGCCAGCAGTTTAACAGGGGACAATTCACCCCTCCACTTT. This codes for CASSLTGDNSPLHF.

Points on this clone: One base away lies a much larger clone, so this may be a sequencing read error. This sample includes further DNA sequences coding for the same CDR3. V gene TRBV15 combines with J gene TRBJ2-7, with a possible D match to TRBD1 (5 bases). This CDR3 is 13 amino acids long. Germline assignment: CDR1 LNHNV and CDR2 YYDKDF (reference sequence). The V end lost 0 bases, the J end lost 4 bases, and 7 bases lay between the germline ends. The chain's CDR3 is CATSRDPGYEQYF. The CDR3, as DNA: TGTGCCACCAGCAGAGATCCAGGGTACGAGCAGTACTTC. Full variable domain (missing parts from reference TRBV15 and TRBJ2-7): DAMVIQNPRYQVTQFGKPVTLSCSQTLNHNVMYWYQQKSSQAPKLLFHYYDKDFNNEADTPDNFQSRRPNTSFCFLDIRSPGLGDTAMYLCATSRDPGYEQYFGPGTRLTVT.

The chain recombines TRBV5-1 with TRBJ2-3; no reliable D call. This CDR3 region has 17 residues. Germline V gene data show CDR1 as SGHRS and CDR2 as YFSETQ. V was cut by 3 bases and J by 0 bases, with 17 bases left in between. In DNA form, the CDR3 reads TGCGCCAGCAGCTCGGAACCTACAGCCTCTAGCACAGATACGCAGTATTTT. Protein product: CASSSEPTASSTDTQYF. The full variable domain, rest sourced from reference TRBV5-1 and TRBJ2-3, is KAGVTQTPRYLIKTRGQQVTLSCSPISGHRSVSWYQQTPGQGLQFLFEYFSETQRNKGNFPGRFSGRQFSNSRSEMNVSTLELGDSALYLCASSSEPTASSTDTQYFGPGTRLTVL.

This clone was counted a single time. The rearrangement links TRBV11-2 to TRBJ1-4; D might be TRBD1 (5 bases). The CDR3 covers 15 residues. In germline, CDR1 is SGHAT, CDR2 FQNNGV. The V gene lost 1 base and the J gene lost 3 bases, with 9 bases spanning the gap. CDR3 loop: CASSLGGLANEKLFF. CDR3 nucleotides: TGTGCCAGCAGCTTAGGGGGCCTCGCTAATGAAAAACTGTTTTTT. The complete variable domain, with remaining parts taken from reference TRBV11-2 and TRBJ1-4, reads EAGVAQSPRYKIIEKRQSVAFWCNPISGHATLYWYQQILGQGPKLLIQFQNNGVVDDSQLPKDRFSAERLKGVDSTLKIQPAKLEDSAVYLCASSLGGLANEKLFFGSGTQLSVL.

J is TRBJ2-1 and V is TRBV7-9, with no clear D. In germline, CDR1 is SEHNR, CDR2 FQNEAQ (reference sequence). The CDR3 covers 11 residues. V was shortened by 0 bases and J by 15 bases, with 9 bases between the two germline ends. CDR3 coding DNA: TGTGCCAGCAGCTTAGCAGGCCCGGGGTTCTTC. Its protein product is CASSLAGPGFF.

The chain carries TRBV27 and TRBJ1-4; TRBD1 aligns across 8 bases. The CDR3 sequence is 16 residues long. The V and J ends lost 5 bases and 7 bases, in that order; junction bases with no gene match: 12. Germline CDR1 reads MNHEY; CDR2 reads SMNVEV (reference sequence). The CDR3 DNA reads TGTGCCAGCAGTAGGACAGGGATCACATTGGGTGAAAAACTGTTTTTT. This codes for CASSRTGITLGEKLFF.

CDR3 loop: CASSLEGAENTEAFF. The CDR3 DNA is TGTGCCAGCAGCTTAGAGGGAGCAGAGAACACTGAAGCTTTCTTT. This chain joins TRBV13 and TRBJ1-1, with D uncertain. The CDR3 extends over 15 amino acids. The ends were cut back, 1 base at V and 1 base at J, with 10 bases in the middle. Germline V CDR1 and CDR2: PRHDT, FYEKMQ (reference sequence).

V is TRBV28 and J is TRBJ2-7, with D possibly TRBD1 on 5 matching bases. Trimming stripped 7 bases from V and 2 bases from J, with 15 bases between. This CDR3 is built from 14 residues. Germline lookup yields CDR1 MDHEN and CDR2 SYDVKM. CDR3 protein: CASNPRTPPYEQYF. CDR3 nucleotides: TGTGCCAGCAATCCGAGGACACCACCCTACGAGCAGTACTTC.

The DNA of the CDR3 is TGTGCCAGCAGCCCCCGCTATGGCTACACCTTC. Encoded protein: CASSPRYGYTF. V is TRBV7-6 and J is TRBJ1-2; D ambiguous. The germline CDR1 and CDR2 sequences are SGHVS and FNYEAQ. V lost 5 bases to trimming and J lost 4 bases, with 5 bases between them. There are 11 residues in the CDR3.

V usage is TRBV19 and J usage is TRBJ1-5; weak D call: TRBD1 (6 bases). CDR3 length: 16 residues. V was cut by 5 bases and J by 0 bases, with 14 bases left in between. The V gene's germline CDR1 is LNHDA and CDR2 SQIVND (reference sequence). The CDR3: CASSDIRGASNQPQHF. The CDR3 DNA reads TGTGCCAGTAGTGATATCCGGGGGGCTAGCAATCAGCCCCAGCATTTT.

The chain links TRBV24-1 to TRBJ2-7, with 12 bases lining up with TRBD2. The CDR3 is 14 residues long. Germline values: CDR1 KGHDR, CDR2 SFDVKD. Trimming took 3 bases from V and 7 from J; bases not matched to a gene: 3. CDR3 region: CATSDRTSGMEQYF. The CDR3 DNA reads as TGTGCCACCAGTGATCGGACTAGCGGGATGGAGCAGTACTTC.

V usage is TRBV5-1 and J usage is TRBJ2-5, with D hard to call. The length of the CDR3 is 14 residues. The germline V gene encodes CDR1 SGHRS and CDR2 YFSETQ. Trimming pared 0 bases from V and 4 bases from J, leaving 10 bases between. In DNA form, the CDR3 reads TGCGCCAGCAGCTTGGTAGCCCGGCGAGAGACCCAGTACTTC. Translation: CASSLVARRETQYF.

Only one count was recorded for this clone. V usage is TRBV19 and J usage is TRBJ1-1; 7 bases line up with TRBD1. Looked up from germline, CDR1 is LNHDA and CDR2 is SQIVND (reference sequence). CDR3 length: 12 residues. V was pared by 5 bases and J by 10 bases, with 7 bases of the junction left unmatched. CDR3 loop: CASSDSTGVAFF. For the CDR3, the DNA is TGTGCCAGTAGTGACTCCACAGGGGTAGCTTTCTTT.

In DNA, the CDR3 is TGTGCCAGCAGTGAAGCGCAGTCCAGTTCCTACGAGCAGTACTTC. Its protein is CASSEAQSSSYEQYF. The chain has TRBV6-1 and TRBJ2-7; D ambiguous. Germline V lookup: CDR1 MNHNS, CDR2 SASEGT. The V end lost 0 bases, the J end lost 1 base, and 10 bases lay between the germline ends. This CDR3 contains 15 residues.

The V and J genes are TRBV28 and TRBJ1-6, with D possibly TRBD1 on 5 matching bases. Deletions cut 3 bases from V and 2 bases from J, with 8 bases between. The CDR3 consists of 15 residues. Germline V gives CDR1 MDHEN, CDR2 SYDVKM. The CDR3 nucleotides are TGTGCCAGCAGTTTTTCGGGGGCCTATAATTCACCCCTCCACTTT. Translation gives CASSFSGAYNSPLHF.

Comment on this clone: The same CDR3 is also encoded by other DNA sequences in this sample. This chain joins TRBV5-1 and TRBJ1-6; D is unclear. With 0 bases removed from V and 10 bases from J, the gap between germline ends came to 8 bases. The CDR3 consists of 13 residues. Germline-derived CDR1 and CDR2 are SGHRS and YFSETQ. CDR3 in amino acids: CASSLAGRSPLHF. CDR3 bases: TGCGCCAGCAGCTTGGCAGGTCGGTCACCCCTCCACTTT.

The rearrangement uses TRBV11-2 and TRBJ1-1; D might be TRBD1 (5 bases). Trimming pared 5 bases from V and 4 bases from J, leaving 11 bases between. This CDR3 has 13 residues. Looked up from germline, CDR1 is SGHAT and CDR2 is FQNNGV. The CDR3 DNA reads as TGTGCCAGCAGCATAGGACATATCACTGAAGCTTTCTTT. Translating it yields CASSIGHITEAFF.

In its sample, this clone was seen once. This chain links TRBV4-2 with TRBJ2-5; possibly TRBD2 for D (6 bases). This CDR3 has 13 residues. Germline V CDR1 and CDR2: LGHNA, YNFKEQ. The ends were cut back, 2 bases at V and 3 bases at J, with 7 bases in the middle. The chain's CDR3 is CASSQWEEETQYF. As DNA, the CDR3 is TGTGCCAGCAGCCAATGGGAGGAAGAGACCCAGTACTTC.